Below, one T cell receptor beta chain is given with its context. Researchers prepared the TCRbeta library using unique molecular identifiers, the study reports. TCRdb used MiXCR to reprocess the PCR reads, holding one entry per CDR3 protein. The profile covers roughly 500,000 distinct CDR3 sequences, with around 13% appearing a single time and 5% to 6% taken by the ten largest. CDR1 SGHAT and CDR2 FQNNGV come from the germline V gene. J gave up 3 bases and V 8 bases, and 10 bases lay outside the gene matches. This CDR3 is built from 15 residues. These data come from a study of T-cell reconstitution after alpha-beta-depleted transplantation in children.

The specimen was PBMCs from the stem cell graft donor, collected from the stem cell graft. This receptor was taken from a human donor who donated a stem cell graft to a child with combined immunodeficiency. The J gene is TRBJ2-1, the V gene TRBV11-2; 7 positions agree with TRBD1. The CDR3 protein is CASSRGGGNYNEQFF. The DNA for the CDR3 is TGTGCCAGCTCACGAGGGGGCGGAAACTACAATGAGCAGTTCTTC.